The entry that follows covers one T cell receptor (beta chain) sequence. Germline-derived CDR1 and CDR2 are SGHKS and YYEKEE (reference sequence). This CDR3 contains 13 residues. Trimming shortened V by 6 bases and J by 0 bases, and 9 bases separated the two germline ends. Generated by immunoSEQ multiplex PCR, the TCRdb table keeps only in-frame clones and is missing some. This table holds around 6,500 clones, 70% to 80% found once. These data come from a study of tumor-infiltrating lymphocytes in localized non-small cell lung cancer. The TCR originated in a human donor with non-small cell lung cancer. The chain joins TRBV5-5 to TRBJ1-1; D is uncertain. Input material: uninvolved lung tissue not adjacent to the tumor. The CDR3 is CASTADLNTEAFF. CDR3 DNA sequence: TGTGCCAGCACGGCCGATCTGAACACTGAAGCTTTCTTT.